The next 22 T cell receptor beta chains were all read from a single sample in a study of blood T cells in healthy people across ages. Sample-barcoded 5' priming and a J-beta primer mix drove a second PCR of about 6 to 12 cycles. Each CDR3 protein is one row after TCRdb ran MiXCR on the 5' RACE reads. The profile shows 850,000 to 950,000 distinct CDR3 sequences, under 35% of them singletons. The sequencing sample was made of blood. The receptor set was obtained from a woman older than 75 in good health.

The table lists this clonotype with many counts. V gene TRBV12-3 or TRBV12-4 combines with J gene TRBJ2-5; unclear D gene. V lost 6 bases, J lost 5 bases, and 19 bases lay in between. The CDR3 consists of 15 residues. CDR3 DNA: TGTGCCAGCAGCCCCCCGTTGGGGTTAAGGGAGACCCAGTACTTC. This translates into CASSPPLGLRETQYF.

This clonotype showed up many times. The chain uses TRBV29-1 and TRBJ2-5; 13 nucleotides agree with TRBD2. Germline V gene sequence: CDR1 SQVTM, CDR2 ANQGSEA. The CDR3 is 17 residues long. Unmatched junction bases numbered 6, after V lost 0 bases and J lost 2 bases. The CDR3 DNA reads as TGCAGCGTTGAAGACAGACTAGCGGGGGGACCGCAAGAGACCCAGTACTTC. Translated: CSVEDRLAGGPQETQYF.

The gene calls are TRBV6-2 or TRBV6-3 and TRBJ2-1; D not certain. The CDR3 length is 15 residues. CDR1 is MNHEY and CDR2 is SVGEGT in the germline V gene. V lost 6 bases, J lost 4 bases, and 16 bases lay in between. The CDR3 sequence is CASSSVWGSYNEQFF. CDR3 nucleotide sequence: TGTGCCAGCAGCTCCGTATGGGGTTCTTACAATGAGCAGTTCTTC.

In this sample, this clonotype turned up a few times. With a much larger clone just one base away, this may be a read error. The chain joins TRBV20-1 to TRBJ2-1, with 9 bases identical to TRBD2. This CDR3 comprises 12 residues. CDR1 DFQATT and CDR2 SNEGSKA come from the germline V gene (reference sequence). The CDR3 loop reads CRAAGGQNEQFF. CDR3 DNA: TGCAGGGCTGCGGGGGGGCAAAATGAGCAGTTCTTC.

This chain uses TRBV29-1 with TRBJ1-3; D may be TRBD1 (5 bases). The germline V and J ends were trimmed by 4 bases and 2 bases, with 6 bases remaining between them. This CDR3 has 12 residues. CDR1 is SQVTM and CDR2 is ANQGSEA in the germline V gene. In DNA form, the CDR3 reads TGCAGCGTTGTAGGGGCTGGAAACACCATATATTTT. Its translation is CSVVGAGNTIYF. Full variable domain (missing parts from reference TRBV29-1 and TRBJ1-3): SAVISQKPSRDICQRGTSLTIQCQVDSQVTMMFWYRQQPGQSLTLIATANQGSEATYESGFVIDKFPISRPNLTFSTLTVSNMSPEDSSIYLCSVVGAGNTIYFGEGSWLTVV.

At least ten counts were recorded for this clonotype. CDR3 coding DNA: TGCAGCGCTTCTGACAGGGGGCTGGGAGAGACCCAGTACTTC. This gives the protein CSASDRGLGETQYF. The chain links TRBV29-1 to TRBJ2-5; 10 bases agree with TRBD1. V lost 7 bases and J lost 4; bases outside the gene matches: 9. This CDR3 is built from 14 residues. From germline, CDR1 is SQVTM and CDR2 ANQGSEA. Full variable domain (outside the CDR3, taken from reference TRBV29-1 and TRBJ2-5): SAVISQKPSRDICQRGTSLTIQCQVDSQVTMMFWYRQQPGQSLTLIATANQGSEATYESGFVIDKFPISRPNLTFSTLTVSNMSPEDSSIYLCSASDRGLGETQYFGPGTRLLVL.

This clonotype has a handful of counts. The gene calls are TRBV6-1 and TRBJ2-1; TRBD1 matches at 7 bases. The CDR3 runs 12 residues. The junction had 4 bases not matched to a gene; V was cut back by 8 bases and J by 6 bases. From germline, CDR1 is MNHNS and CDR2 SASEGT. The CDR3, as DNA: TGTGCCAGCTTGGGACAGCTCAATGAGCAGTTCTTC. This gives the protein CASLGQLNEQFF.

The V call is TRBV6-5, the J call TRBJ1-1; 11 nucleotides match TRBD1. The V segment lost 2 bases and the J segment 6 bases; nucleotides outside the gene matches: 11. The CDR3 runs to 17 residues. CDR1 is MNHEY and CDR2 is SVGAGI in the germline V gene. The DNA for the CDR3 is TGTGCCAGCAGTTACCACGGGACAGGGGGATCAAGAGCTGAAGCTTTCTTT. This codes for CASSYHGTGGSRAEAFF.

This clonotype was detected many times. The V gene is TRBV11-2, the J gene TRBJ2-4; no firm D call. The germline V gene encodes CDR1 SGHAT and CDR2 FQNNGV. The CDR3 sequence is 15 residues long. V was trimmed by 1 base and J by 0 bases, leaving 7 bases between them. CDR3 DNA: TGTGCCAGCAGCTTAGTATCCCTAGCCAAAAACATTCAGTACTTC. Translation: CASSLVSLAKNIQYF. The variable domain in full, completed from reference TRBV11-2 and TRBJ2-4, reads EAGVAQSPRYKIIEKRQSVAFWCNPISGHATLYWYQQILGQGPKLLIQFQNNGVVDDSQLPKDRFSAERLKGVDSTLKIQPAKLEDSAVYLCASSLVSLAKNIQYFGAGTRLSVL.

The chain has TRBV6-5 and TRBJ2-3; possibly TRBD2 for D (5 bases). From germline, CDR1 is MNHEY and CDR2 SVGAGI. With 8 bases removed from V and 6 bases from J, the gap between germline ends came to 12 bases. The CDR3 totals 12 residues. The CDR3 DNA follows: TGTGCCAGCGGGGAGATGGGGGATACGCAGTATTTT. Translation: CASGEMGDTQYF.

In regard to this clonotype: A read error may be the cause here, since a much bigger clone is one base away. This chain joins TRBV6-1 and TRBJ2-1; no clear D. The germline V gene encodes CDR1 MNHNS and CDR2 SASEGT. The length of the CDR3 is 12 residues. V lost 8 bases to trimming and J lost 7 bases, with 12 bases between them. CDR3 region: CASATHANEQFF. Written as DNA, the CDR3 is TGTGCCAGCGCGACGCACGCAAATGAGCAGTTCTTC.

A single count supports this clonotype. It may be a read error: a sequence one base away is much more abundant. The chain recombines TRBV11-2 with TRBJ2-1; 9 bases match TRBD1. There are 15 residues in the CDR3. The germline V gene has CDR1 SGHAT and CDR2 FQNNGV. CDR3 amino acids: CTSSSGQGPYNEQFF. CDR3 coding DNA: TGTACCAGCAGCTCGGGACAGGGCCCTTACAATGAGCAGTTCTTC.

Turning to this clonotype: With a much larger clone just one base away, this may be a read error. CDR3 in DNA: TGTGCCTGGAGGGTGGGAGCCTATAATTCACCCCTCCACTTT. Amino acid sequence: CAWRVGAYNSPLHF. The chain combines TRBV30 with TRBJ1-6, with unresolved D. Germline V lookup: CDR1 GTSNPN, CDR2 SVGIG (reference sequence). V lost 3 bases and J 2 bases, leaving 8 bases between the germline ends. There are 14 residues in the CDR3.

This clonotype was found a few times. J is TRBJ1-1 and V is TRBV20-1; D remains ambiguous. The ends were cut back, 1 base at V and 3 bases at J, with 12 bases in the middle. Germline V gene sequence: CDR1 DFQATT, CDR2 SNEGSKA (reference sequence). This CDR3 comprises 14 residues. The CDR3 region is CSARGEGGDTEAFF. In DNA form, the CDR3 reads TGCAGTGCTAGAGGGGAAGGTGGGGACACTGAAGCTTTCTTT.

This clonotype was seen ten or more times. This chain joins TRBV12-3 or TRBV12-4 and TRBJ1-5; a possible D gene is TRBD1 (5 bases). This CDR3 is built from 16 residues. Trimming took 2 bases from V and 0 from J, leaving 11 bases between them. CDR3 sequence: CASSLTGSHSNQPQHF. CDR3 DNA sequence: TGTGCCAGCAGTTTAACAGGAAGTCATAGCAATCAGCCCCAGCATTTT.

This clonotype was recorded many times. The genes are TRBV7-9 and TRBJ1-1; D is possibly TRBD1 (5 bases). CDR1 and CDR2 from the germline V gene are SEHNR and FQNEAQ (reference sequence). V gave up 4 bases and J gave up 7 bases, with 19 bases separating them. The CDR3 spans 15 residues. The CDR3 spells CASSSQAGDGYEAFF. The CDR3 coding sequence is TGTGCCAGCAGCTCACAGGCGGGGGACGGTTATGAAGCTTTCTTT.

The V gene is TRBV6-6, the J gene TRBJ1-2; a possible D gene is TRBD1 (6 bases). The V gene's germline CDR1 is MNHNY and CDR2 SVGAGI (reference sequence). This CDR3 region has 14 residues. Between the trimmed V and J ends, which lost 7 bases and 4 bases, there was a span of 16 bases. The CDR3 sequence is CASTKTDSLYGYTF. CDR3 in DNA: TGTGCCAGCACCAAAACGGACAGTCTCTATGGCTACACCTTC.

The CDR3 coding sequence is TGTGCCAGCGCCAATACAGGGGTGAACACTGAAGCTTTCTTT. It yields the protein CASANTGVNTEAFF. V and J are TRBV6-2 or TRBV6-3 and TRBJ1-1; 7 bases line up with TRBD1. V lost 8 bases, J lost 0 bases, and 6 bases stayed unmatched. The CDR3 consists of 14 residues. In germline, CDR1 is MNHEY, CDR2 SVGEGT.

The gene calls are TRBV18 and TRBJ2-3; D remains ambiguous. Germline CDR1 reads KGHSH; CDR2 reads LQKENI. Trimming pared 5 bases from V and 2 bases from J, leaving 8 bases between. The CDR3 is 13 amino acids. The CDR3 is CASSTTLTDTQYF. CDR3 sequence (DNA): TGTGCCAGCTCAACGACTCTCACAGATACGCAGTATTTT.

With regard to this clonotype: Just one base apart from a much larger clone, this may be a read error. The V gene is TRBV20-1, the J gene TRBJ2-1; the D gene is possibly TRBD1 (6 bases). Germline-derived CDR1 and CDR2 are DFQATT and SNEGSKA (reference sequence). This CDR3 comprises 12 residues. CDR3 coding DNA: TGCAGTGCTAGTGGGACACTCAATGGGCAGTTCTTC. This sequence encodes CSASGTLNGQFF.

This chain joins TRBV27 and TRBJ2-5; TRBD1 is a possible D gene (5 bases). The assigned J gene may be wrong: the sequence end matches TRBJ2-7 better. Per germline, CDR1 MNHEY and CDR2 SMNVEV (reference sequence). The CDR3 is 15 amino acids. The CDR3 bases are TGTGCCAGCAGTGGGATAAAGGGGTTGGAGTCCGAGCAGTACTTC. Translating it yields CASSGIKGLESEQYF.

V gene TRBV7-2 combines with J gene TRBJ2-3; TRBD2 matches at 8 bases. The V gene's germline CDR1 is SGHTA and CDR2 FQGNSA. V gave up 7 bases and J gave up 5 bases; unmatched junction bases: 8. The CDR3 has 14 amino acids. The CDR3 loop is CASTRGLAGDTQYF. The CDR3, as DNA: TGTGCCAGCACCCGGGGGCTAGCGGGAGATACGCAGTATTTT.